The 30 T cell receptor beta chains below all came from one sample that was sequenced in a study of technical replicates of blood from a few donors. TCRdb's table, derived via immunoSEQ multiplex PCR, lists solely in-frame clones and lacks some. The table shows approximately 58,000 clones, with approximately 86% occurring only once. The sequenced sample was PBMCs. All receptors come from a human donor in good health. Some clones in this sample may be carry-over from other donors' samples.

The chain recombines TRBV5-6 with TRBJ1-4, with 9 positions matching TRBD1. This CDR3 region has 14 residues. Germline values: CDR1 SGHDT, CDR2 YYEEEE. The V gene end was trimmed by 5 bases and the J gene end by 8 bases; junction bases not matched to a gene: 7. The CDR3 DNA sequence: TGTGCCAGCAGTCAGACAGGGGGTGAGGAAAAACTGTTTTTT. Its protein is CASSQTGGEEKLFF.

This clone was counted many times. The rearrangement links TRBV7-6 to TRBJ1-5, with D uncertain. V lost 2 bases and J lost 7, with 6 bases in between. This CDR3 has 12 residues. From germline, CDR1 is SGHVS and CDR2 FNYEAQ. Here the CDR3 DNA reads TGTGCCAGCAGCTTACCTGGCCAGCCCCAGCATTTT. It translates to CASSLPGQPQHF.

The rearrangement uses TRBV10-3 and TRBJ2-5, with TRBD2 identical over 10 bases. The CDR3 totals 16 residues. CDR1 and CDR2 from the germline V gene are ENHRY and SYGVKD. The J segment lost 4 bases and the V segment lost 11 bases, leaving 16 bases of the junction unmatched. The CDR3 DNA follows: TGTGCCGCCCAGCAAGGGAGCGGGAGGGCCCTAGAGACCCAGTACTTC. As protein: CAAQQGSGRALETQYF.

The gene calls are TRBV30 and TRBJ1-5; 7 bases map to TRBD1. J lost 4 bases, V lost 4 bases, and 4 bases had no gene match. This CDR3 has 13 residues. CDR1 and CDR2 (germline): GTSNPN, SVGIG (reference sequence). The CDR3 sequence is CAWNLQGNQPQHF. The CDR3, as DNA: TGTGCCTGGAACTTACAGGGGAATCAGCCCCAGCATTTT.

The chain carries TRBV11-3 and TRBJ1-1, with D possibly TRBD1 on 6 matching bases. This CDR3 spans 13 amino acids. CDR1 and CDR2 (germline): SGHNT, YENEEA. Trimming cost V 4 bases and J 3 bases, with 9 bases left between them. CDR3 residues: CASSSNRDTEAFF. Written as DNA, the CDR3 is TGTGCCAGCAGCTCAAACAGGGACACTGAAGCTTTCTTT. The variable domain in full, completed from reference TRBV11-3 and TRBJ1-1, reads EAGVVQSPRYKIIEKKQPVAFWCNPISGHNTLYWYLQNLGQGPELLIRYENEEAVDDSQLPKDRFSAERLKGVDSTLKIQPAELGDSAVYLCASSSNRDTEAFFGQGTRLTVV.

CDR3 sequence reads: CASSRTLPGSGNTIYF. The CDR3 nucleotides are TGTGCCAGCAGCCGAACCCTCCCGGGCTCTGGAAACACCATATATTTT. V and J are TRBV27 and TRBJ1-3; D unclear. Trimming cost V 6 bases and J 0 bases, with 15 bases left between them. Germline CDR1 reads MNHEY; CDR2 reads SMNVEV (reference sequence). The CDR3 runs 16 residues.

The CDR3 sequence is CASSPEKNGGRETQYF. CDR3 nucleotides: TGTGCCAGCTCACCGGAGAAAAATGGCGGGAGGGAGACCCAGTACTTC. V gene TRBV18 combines with J gene TRBJ2-5, with 8 bases identical to TRBD2. The ends lost 3 bases at V and 5 bases at J; junction bases unmatched: 11. CDR1 KGHSH and CDR2 LQKENI come from the germline V gene. The CDR3 contains 16 residues.

This chain joins TRBV7-2 and TRBJ2-7; D not certain. V shed 10 bases and J shed 4 bases, with 11 bases lying between them. This CDR3 spans 11 amino acids. From germline, CDR1 is SGHTA and CDR2 FQGNSA. This CDR3 reads CATGDFYEQYF. CDR3 DNA sequence: TGTGCCACTGGAGACTTTTACGAGCAGTACTTC.

This clone was seen a single time. The chain has TRBV5-1 and TRBJ1-5; possibly TRBD1 for D (5 bases). The V and J ends lost 4 bases and 7 bases respectively, with 15 bases between them. This CDR3 region has 14 residues. Germline loops: CDR1 SGHRS, CDR2 YFSETQ. CDR3 nucleotide sequence: TGCGCCAGCAGCCCGGCTGGACACCCCCAGCCCCAGCATTTT. This translates into CASSPAGHPQPQHF.

This chain links TRBV5-6 with TRBJ2-5; 12 nucleotides align to TRBD2. V gave up 1 base and J gave up 5 bases; unmatched junction bases: 6. Germline CDR1 reads SGHDT; CDR2 reads YYEEEE. The CDR3 totals 16 residues. The CDR3 spells CASSLLTSGGGETQYF. Written as DNA, the CDR3 is TGTGCCAGCAGCTTGTTGACTAGCGGGGGCGGGGAGACCCAGTACTTC.

The V and J genes are TRBV4-3 and TRBJ2-1; D is possibly TRBD1 (6 bases). This CDR3 contains 13 residues. Germline-derived CDR1 and CDR2 are LGHNA and YSLEER. V was trimmed by 4 bases and J by 4 bases, leaving 8 bases between them. The CDR3 DNA follows: TGCGCCAGCAGCCGAGGGGGATACAATGAGCAGTTCTTC. Amino acids: CASSRGGYNEQFF.

The chain has TRBV11-2 and TRBJ2-1; 10 nucleotides align to TRBD2. Looked up from germline, CDR1 is SGHAT and CDR2 is FQNNGV. The CDR3 has 14 amino acids. Unmatched junction bases numbered 7, after V lost 5 bases and J lost 9 bases. The CDR3 loop reads CASSLTSGFGEQFF. CDR3 nucleotide sequence: TGTGCCAGCAGCCTGACTAGCGGGTTCGGTGAGCAGTTCTTC.

There are a few counts of this clone. The V call is TRBV6-5, the J call TRBJ1-6; 9 nucleotides align to TRBD1. The length of the CDR3 is 14 residues. CDR1 and CDR2 (germline): MNHEY, SVGAGI. Trimming at V came to 6 bases and at J to 8 bases, leaving 5 bases not matched to a gene. The CDR3 region is CASSSQGAHSPLHF. Here the CDR3 DNA reads TGTGCCAGCAGCTCACAGGGGGCTCATTCACCCCTCCACTTT.

The chain joins TRBV4-2 to TRBJ1-3; D perhaps matches TRBD1 (6 bases). CDR3 length: 15 residues. The V gene lost 1 base and the J gene lost 2 bases, with 9 bases spanning the gap. Germline CDR1 and CDR2: LGHNA and YNFKEQ. The CDR3 sequence: CASSQARGPGNTIYF. In nucleotides, the CDR3 is TGTGCCAGCAGCCAAGCCAGGGGACCTGGAAACACCATATATTTT.

This chain uses TRBV7-2 with TRBJ2-7, with 9 bases lining up with TRBD2. The CDR3 loop spans 13 amino acids. V was clipped by 5 bases and J by 6 bases; unmatched bases: 5. Germline-derived CDR1 and CDR2 are SGHTA and FQGNSA. CDR3 sequence (DNA): TGTGCCAGCAGCCCGCGGGGGGGCGGCGAGCAGTACTTC. It is translated as CASSPRGGGEQYF.

The V call is TRBV7-6, the J call TRBJ2-1, with 7 bases fitting TRBD2. The CDR3 contains 16 residues. CDR1 and CDR2 from the germline V gene are SGHVS and FNYEAQ. The V gene end was trimmed by 1 base and the J gene end by 7 bases; junction bases not matched to a gene: 10. The CDR3 loop reads CASSLVGGGSHNEQFF. CDR3 DNA: TGTGCCAGCAGCTTAGTCGGTGGCGGGAGTCATAATGAGCAGTTCTTC.

CDR3 loop: CASSIDHGTDSNQPQHF. DNA of the CDR3: TGTGCCAGTAGTATAGATCACGGGACAGATAGCAATCAGCCCCAGCATTTT. The V and J genes are TRBV19 and TRBJ1-5; 7 bases are shared with TRBD1. The CDR3 is 17 amino acids. With 0 bases clipped from V and 0 bases from J, the junction kept 5 bases outside the gene matches. Germline CDR1 is LNHDA and CDR2 is SQIVND (reference sequence). Full variable domain (rest looked up from reference TRBV19 and TRBJ1-5): DGGITQSPKYLFRKEGQNVTLSCEQNLNHDAMYWYRQDPGQGLRLIYYSQIVNDFQKGDIAEGYSVSREKKESFPLTVTSAQKNPTAFYLCASSIDHGTDSNQPQHFGDGTRLSIL.

This clone was seen only once. CDR3 region: CASSPILGPGGYYGYTF. CDR3 nucleotides: TGTGCCAGCTCACCCATTCTCGGCCCAGGGGGATACTATGGCTACACCTTC. The chain carries TRBV18 and TRBJ1-2; TRBD1 aligns across 7 bases. From germline, CDR1 is KGHSH and CDR2 LQKENI. The CDR3 runs to 17 residues. Losses at the gene ends were 3 bases for V and 3 bases for J; bases not matched to a gene: 13.

This clone was counted a few times. The chain has TRBV20-1 and TRBJ2-5, with D perhaps TRBD2 (6 bases). Trimming took off 8 bases at V and 5 bases at J, with 9 bases between the two ends. The CDR3 spans 10 residues. The germline V gene has CDR1 DFQATT and CDR2 SNEGSKA (reference sequence). The CDR3 reads CSLAQETQYF. As DNA, the CDR3 is TGCAGTCTAGCGCAGGAGACCCAGTACTTC.

The chain joins TRBV7-3 to TRBJ2-2; 8 nucleotides agree with TRBD2. V lost 5 bases and J lost 5; bases outside the gene matches: 10. This CDR3 has 16 amino acids. Germline V gene sequence: CDR1 SGHTA, CDR2 FQGTGA. As DNA, the CDR3 is TGTGCCAGCAGCCCACTCGGGGGGGCTCGGACCGGGGAGCTGTTTTTT. Amino acid sequence: CASSPLGGARTGELFF.

CDR3 sequence reads: CASPGGGHNEQFF. CDR3 nucleotide sequence: TGTGCCAGCCCGGGCGGGGGACACAATGAGCAGTTCTTC. The rearrangement links TRBV6-6 to TRBJ2-1, with 7 bases matching TRBD2. Losses at the gene ends were 8 bases for V and 5 bases for J; bases not matched to a gene: 6. CDR1 is MNHNY and CDR2 is SVGAGI in the germline V gene (reference sequence). The CDR3 runs to 13 residues.

The chain recombines TRBV5-6 with TRBJ2-5; 9 bases map to TRBD1. The J segment lost 5 bases and the V segment lost 1 base, leaving 3 bases of the junction unmatched. CDR1 is SGHDT, CDR2 YYEEEE, per germline. The CDR3 totals 14 residues. Written as DNA, the CDR3 is TGTGCCAGCAGCTTGAGGGACAGGGTGGAGACCCAGTACTTC. This codes for CASSLRDRVETQYF. The full variable domain, rest sourced from reference TRBV5-6 and TRBJ2-5, is DAGVTQSPTHLIKTRGQQVTLRCSPKSGHDTVSWYQQALGQGPQFIFQYYEEEERQRGNFPDRFSGHQFPNYSSELNVNALLLGDSALYLCASSLRDRVETQYFGPGTRLLVL.

This clone was recorded once. V gene TRBV5-1 combines with J gene TRBJ1-1, with 9 nucleotides matching TRBD1. J was trimmed by 7 bases and V by 0 bases; bases with no gene match: 4. This CDR3 region has 14 residues. Germline CDR1 reads SGHRS; CDR2 reads YFSETQ. The CDR3 protein is CASSLDRGRFEAFF. The CDR3 DNA reads TGCGCCAGCAGCTTGGACAGGGGGCGGTTTGAAGCTTTCTTT.

Here the CDR3 DNA reads TGTGCCAGCAGCCTCGCGCTCGGCGGGTCATCCTTATACGAGCAGTACTTC. Translating it yields CASSLALGGSSLYEQYF. J is TRBJ2-7 and V is TRBV7-2; TRBD2 is a possible D gene (5 bases). Germline CDR1 reads SGHTA; CDR2 reads FQGNSA. Trimming took 5 bases from V and 4 from J, leaving 24 bases between them. This CDR3 is 17 amino acids long. The whole variable domain, remainder taken from reference TRBV7-2 and TRBJ2-7, is GAGVSQSPSNKVTEKGKDVELRCDPISGHTALYWYRQSLGQGLEFLIYFQGNSAPDKSGLPSDRFSAERTGGSVSTLTIQRTQQEDSAVYLCASSLALGGSSLYEQYFGPGTRLTVT.

The rearrangement links TRBV7-2 to TRBJ2-2; D call uncertain. V lost 5 bases and J lost 4, with 5 bases in between. This CDR3 is 12 amino acids long. Per germline, CDR1 SGHTA and CDR2 FQGNSA. CDR3 amino acids: CASSRSTGELFF. CDR3 DNA: TGTGCCAGCAGCCGGAGCACCGGGGAGCTGTTTTTT.

The chain is built from TRBV2 and TRBJ1-5, with D unresolved. Germline values: CDR1 SNHLY, CDR2 FYNNEI. This CDR3 contains 14 residues. V lost 8 bases, J lost 5 bases, and 16 bases lay in between. CDR3 in DNA: TGTGCCAGCGTTGGCCCCATGGTGGATCAGCCCCAGCATTTT. Encoded protein: CASVGPMVDQPQHF.

The chain is built from TRBV25-1 and TRBJ2-7; the D is unclear. Trimming removed 1 base at V and 2 bases at J, with 15 bases between. Per the germline V gene, CDR1 is MGHDK and CDR2 is SYGVNS. The CDR3 is 16 residues long. The CDR3 protein is CASSELFSHTPYEQYF. In nucleotides, the CDR3 is TGTGCCAGCAGTGAATTGTTCTCCCACACCCCCTACGAGCAGTACTTC.

The chain combines TRBV12-5 with TRBJ2-7, with a tentative D call TRBD1 (6 bases). The CDR3 spans 16 residues. The ends were cut back, 0 bases at V and 2 bases at J, with 14 bases in the middle. The germline V gene encodes CDR1 LGHNT and CDR2 FRNRAP. CDR3 coding DNA: TGTGCTAGTGGTTTGGTATTACCGGGACACACCTACGAGCAGTACTTC. Its protein is CASGLVLPGHTYEQYF.

This clone was seen once. The genes are TRBV19 and TRBJ2-1, with 8 bases fitting TRBD2. J was trimmed by 2 bases and V by 7 bases; bases with no gene match: 4. Germline loops: CDR1 LNHDA, CDR2 SQIVND (reference sequence). There are 14 residues in the CDR3. The DNA of the CDR3 is TGTGCCAGTACGCGGGGGGCCACCTACAATGAGCAGTTCTTC. This gives the protein CASTRGATYNEQFF.

The V gene is TRBV20-1, the J gene TRBJ2-5; D gene uncertain. This CDR3 is 10 amino acids long. V shed 3 bases and J shed 4 bases, with 3 bases lying between them. Germline V gene sequence: CDR1 DFQATT, CDR2 SNEGSKA (reference sequence). The CDR3 sequence is CSARRETQYF. CDR3 nucleotide sequence: TGCAGTGCTAGGCGAGAGACCCAGTACTTC.